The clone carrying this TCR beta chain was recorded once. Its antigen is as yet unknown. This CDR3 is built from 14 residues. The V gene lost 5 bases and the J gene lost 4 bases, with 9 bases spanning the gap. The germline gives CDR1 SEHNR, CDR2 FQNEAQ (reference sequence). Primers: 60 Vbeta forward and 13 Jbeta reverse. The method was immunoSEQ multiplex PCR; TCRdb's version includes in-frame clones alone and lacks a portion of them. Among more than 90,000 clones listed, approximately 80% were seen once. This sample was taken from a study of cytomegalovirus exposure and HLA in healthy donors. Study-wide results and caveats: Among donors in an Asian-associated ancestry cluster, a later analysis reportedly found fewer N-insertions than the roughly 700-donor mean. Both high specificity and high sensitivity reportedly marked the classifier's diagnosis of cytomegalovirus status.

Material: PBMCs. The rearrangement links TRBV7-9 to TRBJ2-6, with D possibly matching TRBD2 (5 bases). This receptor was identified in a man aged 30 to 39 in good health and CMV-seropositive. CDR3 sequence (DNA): TGTGCCAGCAGCCGGACTCCCGGGGCCAACGTCCTGACTTTC. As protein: CASSRTPGANVLTF. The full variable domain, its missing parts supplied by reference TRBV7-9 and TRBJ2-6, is DTGVSQNPRHKITKRGQNVTFRCDPISEHNRLYWYRQTLGQGPEFLTYFQNEAQLEKSRLLSDRFSAERPKGSFSTLEIQRTEQGDSAMYLCASSRTPGANVLTFGAGSRLTVL.